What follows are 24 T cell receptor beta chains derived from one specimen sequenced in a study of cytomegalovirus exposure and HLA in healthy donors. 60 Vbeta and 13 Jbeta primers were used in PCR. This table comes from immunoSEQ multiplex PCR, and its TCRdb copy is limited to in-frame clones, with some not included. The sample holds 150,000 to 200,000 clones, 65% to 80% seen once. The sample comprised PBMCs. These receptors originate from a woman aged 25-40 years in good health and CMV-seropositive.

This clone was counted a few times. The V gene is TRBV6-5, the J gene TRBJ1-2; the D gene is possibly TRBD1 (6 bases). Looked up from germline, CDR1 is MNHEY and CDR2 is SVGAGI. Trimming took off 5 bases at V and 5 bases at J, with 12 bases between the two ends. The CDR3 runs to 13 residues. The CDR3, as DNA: TGTGCCAGCAGTCAGACAGGAGGATATGGCTACACCTTC. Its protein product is CASSQTGGYGYTF.

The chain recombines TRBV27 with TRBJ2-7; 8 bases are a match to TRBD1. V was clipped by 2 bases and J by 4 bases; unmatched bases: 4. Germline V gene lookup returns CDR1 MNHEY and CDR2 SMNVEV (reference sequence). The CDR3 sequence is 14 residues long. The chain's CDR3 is CASSLGTGQYEQYF. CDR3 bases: TGTGCCAGCAGTTTAGGGACAGGACAATACGAGCAGTACTTC.

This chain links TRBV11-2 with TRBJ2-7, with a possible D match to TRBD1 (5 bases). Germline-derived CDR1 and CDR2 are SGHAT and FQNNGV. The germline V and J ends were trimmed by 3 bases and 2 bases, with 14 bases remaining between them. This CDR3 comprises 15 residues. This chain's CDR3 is CASSLFRAKPYEQYF. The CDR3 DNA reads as TGTGCCAGCAGCTTGTTCAGGGCGAAGCCCTACGAGCAGTACTTC.

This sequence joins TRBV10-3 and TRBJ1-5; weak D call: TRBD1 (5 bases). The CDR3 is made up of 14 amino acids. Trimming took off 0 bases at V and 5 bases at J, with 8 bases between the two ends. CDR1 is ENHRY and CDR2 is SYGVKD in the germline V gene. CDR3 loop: CAISESEGDQPQHF. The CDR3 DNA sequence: TGTGCCATCAGTGAGTCGGAAGGGGATCAGCCCCAGCATTTT.

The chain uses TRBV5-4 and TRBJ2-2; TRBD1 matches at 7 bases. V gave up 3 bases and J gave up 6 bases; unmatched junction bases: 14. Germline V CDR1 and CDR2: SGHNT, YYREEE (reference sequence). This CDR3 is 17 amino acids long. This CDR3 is CASSSDSTGQAAGELFF. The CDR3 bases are TGTGCCAGCAGCTCGGACAGTACTGGACAGGCGGCCGGGGAGCTGTTTTTT.

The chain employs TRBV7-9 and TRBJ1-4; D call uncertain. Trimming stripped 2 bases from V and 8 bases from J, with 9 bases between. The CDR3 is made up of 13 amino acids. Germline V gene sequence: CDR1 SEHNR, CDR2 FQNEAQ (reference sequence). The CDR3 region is CASSLISVEKLFF. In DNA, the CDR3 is TGTGCCAGCAGCTTAATCTCCGTGGAAAAACTGTTTTTT.

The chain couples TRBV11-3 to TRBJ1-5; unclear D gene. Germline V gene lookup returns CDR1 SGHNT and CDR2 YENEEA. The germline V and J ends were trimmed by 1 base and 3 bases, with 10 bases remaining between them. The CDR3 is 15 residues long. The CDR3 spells CASSLVYRDNQPQHF. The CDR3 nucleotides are TGTGCCAGCAGCTTAGTGTATCGCGACAATCAGCCCCAGCATTTT. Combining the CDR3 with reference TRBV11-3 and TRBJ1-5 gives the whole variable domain EAGVVQSPRYKIIEKKQPVAFWCNPISGHNTLYWYLQNLGQGPELLIRYENEEAVDDSQLPKDRFSAERLKGVDSTLKIQPAELGDSAVYLCASSLVYRDNQPQHFGDGTRLSIL.

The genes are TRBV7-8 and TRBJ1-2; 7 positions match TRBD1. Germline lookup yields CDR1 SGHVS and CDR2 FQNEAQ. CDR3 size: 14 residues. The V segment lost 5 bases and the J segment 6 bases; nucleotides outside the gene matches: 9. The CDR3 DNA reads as TGTGCCAGCAGCACCGACAGGGAACGGGATGGCTACACCTTC. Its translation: CASSTDRERDGYTF.

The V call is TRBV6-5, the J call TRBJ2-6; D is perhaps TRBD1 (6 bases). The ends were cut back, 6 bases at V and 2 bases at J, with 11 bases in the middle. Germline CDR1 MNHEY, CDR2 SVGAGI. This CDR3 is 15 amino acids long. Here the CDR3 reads CASREQGAGANVLTF. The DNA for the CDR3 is TGTGCCAGCAGGGAACAGGGAGCTGGGGCCAACGTCCTGACTTTC.

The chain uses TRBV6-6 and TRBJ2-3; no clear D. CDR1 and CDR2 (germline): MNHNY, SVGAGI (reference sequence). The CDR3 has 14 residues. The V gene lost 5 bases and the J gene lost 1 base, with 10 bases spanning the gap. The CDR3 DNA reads TGTGCCAGCAGTAAAACGCGTGGCACAGATACGCAGTATTTT. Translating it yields CASSKTRGTDTQYF.

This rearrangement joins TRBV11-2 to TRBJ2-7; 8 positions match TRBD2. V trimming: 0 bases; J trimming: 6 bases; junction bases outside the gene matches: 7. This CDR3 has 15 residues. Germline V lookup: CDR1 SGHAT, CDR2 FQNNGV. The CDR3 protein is CASSLEAAGGFEQYF. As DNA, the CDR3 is TGTGCCAGCAGCTTAGAAGCCGCGGGGGGCTTCGAGCAGTACTTC.

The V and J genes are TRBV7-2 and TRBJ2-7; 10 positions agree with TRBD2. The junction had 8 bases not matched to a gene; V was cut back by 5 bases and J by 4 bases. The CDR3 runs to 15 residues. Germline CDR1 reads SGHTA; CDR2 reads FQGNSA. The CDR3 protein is CASSKHPSGSYEQYF. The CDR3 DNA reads TGTGCCAGCAGCAAACATCCTAGCGGGAGTTACGAGCAGTACTTC.

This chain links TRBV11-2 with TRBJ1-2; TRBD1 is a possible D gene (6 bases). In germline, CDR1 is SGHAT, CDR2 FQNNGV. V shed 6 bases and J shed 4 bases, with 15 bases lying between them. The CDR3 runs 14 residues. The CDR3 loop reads CASRANRDLYGYTF. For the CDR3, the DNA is TGTGCCAGCAGGGCAAACAGGGACCTCTATGGCTACACCTTC. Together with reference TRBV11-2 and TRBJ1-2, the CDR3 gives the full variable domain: EAGVAQSPRYKIIEKRQSVAFWCNPISGHATLYWYQQILGQGPKLLIQFQNNGVVDDSQLPKDRFSAERLKGVDSTLKIQPAKLEDSAVYLCASRANRDLYGYTFGSGTRLTVV.

DNA for the CDR3: TGTGCCAGCAGTCCTAGCGGGGTTTACGAGCAGTACTTC. Its protein is CASSPSGVYEQYF. The chain combines TRBV14 with TRBJ2-7, with TRBD2 matching over 9 bases. The CDR3 is made up of 13 amino acids. V lost 6 bases, J lost 4 bases, and 4 bases stayed unmatched. Germline CDR1 reads SGHDN; CDR2 reads FVKESK.

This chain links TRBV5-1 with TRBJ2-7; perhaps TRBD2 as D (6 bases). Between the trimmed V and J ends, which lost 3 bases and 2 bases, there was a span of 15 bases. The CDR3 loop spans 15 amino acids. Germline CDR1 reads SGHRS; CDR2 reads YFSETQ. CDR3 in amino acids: CASSYTSFLAYEQYF. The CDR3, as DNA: TGCGCCAGCAGCTATACTAGCTTTTTGGCCTACGAGCAGTACTTC.

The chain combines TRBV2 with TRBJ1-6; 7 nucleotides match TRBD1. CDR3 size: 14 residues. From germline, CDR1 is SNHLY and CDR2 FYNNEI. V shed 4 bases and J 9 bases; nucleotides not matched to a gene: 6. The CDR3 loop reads CASSGRAGGSPLHF. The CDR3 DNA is TGTGCCAGCAGTGGACGGGCAGGGGGTTCACCCCTCCACTTT.

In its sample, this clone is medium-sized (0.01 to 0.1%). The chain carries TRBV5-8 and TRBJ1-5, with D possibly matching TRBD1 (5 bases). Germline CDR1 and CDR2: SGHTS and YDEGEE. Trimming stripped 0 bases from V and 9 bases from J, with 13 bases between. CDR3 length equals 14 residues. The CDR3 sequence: CASSLGGGTRPQHF. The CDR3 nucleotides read TGTGCCAGCAGCTTGGGGGGGGGAACGAGGCCCCAGCATTTT.

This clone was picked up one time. The CDR3 DNA reads as TGTGCCAGCAGCTTGGGAGGGGAACAGGGGGTCTTCTATGGCTACACCTTC. This encodes CASSLGGEQGVFYGYTF. The V and J genes are TRBV7-2 and TRBJ1-2; TRBD1 agrees at 8 bases. This CDR3 has 17 amino acids. The V gene's germline CDR1 is SGHTA and CDR2 FQGNSA. After removal of 3 bases from V and 4 bases from J, the junction contained 13 bases not matched to a gene.

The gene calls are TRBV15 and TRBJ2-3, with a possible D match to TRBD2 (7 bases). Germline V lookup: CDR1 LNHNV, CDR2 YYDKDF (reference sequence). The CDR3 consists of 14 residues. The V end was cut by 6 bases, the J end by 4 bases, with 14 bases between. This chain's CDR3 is CATRGGGAPDTQYF. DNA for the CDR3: TGTGCCACCAGGGGAGGGGGGGCCCCAGATACGCAGTATTTT.

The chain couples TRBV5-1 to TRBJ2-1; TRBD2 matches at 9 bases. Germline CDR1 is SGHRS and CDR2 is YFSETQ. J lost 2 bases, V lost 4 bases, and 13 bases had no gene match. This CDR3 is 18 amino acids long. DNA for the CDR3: TGCGCCAGCAGCCCAAGAACTACTAGCGGGCTCACCTACAATGAGCAGTTCTTC. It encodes CASSPRTTSGLTYNEQFF.

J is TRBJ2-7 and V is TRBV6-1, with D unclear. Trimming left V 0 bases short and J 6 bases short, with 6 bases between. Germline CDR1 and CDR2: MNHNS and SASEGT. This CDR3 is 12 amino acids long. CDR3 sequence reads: CASSEALLEQYF. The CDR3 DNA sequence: TGTGCCAGCAGTGAAGCCCTACTCGAGCAGTACTTC.

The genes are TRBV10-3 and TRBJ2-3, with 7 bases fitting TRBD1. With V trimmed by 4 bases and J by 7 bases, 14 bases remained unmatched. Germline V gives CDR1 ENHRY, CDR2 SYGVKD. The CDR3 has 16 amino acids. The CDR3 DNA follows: TGTGCCATCAGTGCCCCCCGAAGAGGGGGCGCGAATACGCAGTATTTT. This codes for CAISAPRRGGANTQYF.

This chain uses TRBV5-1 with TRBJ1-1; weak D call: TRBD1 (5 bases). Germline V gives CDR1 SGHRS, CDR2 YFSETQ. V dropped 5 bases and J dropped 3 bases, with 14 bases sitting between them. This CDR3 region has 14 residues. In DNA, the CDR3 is TGCGCCAGCAGAGTGGGACTGCCGGACACTGAAGCTTTCTTT. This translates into CASRVGLPDTEAFF. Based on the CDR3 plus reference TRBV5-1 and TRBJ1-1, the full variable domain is KAGVTQTPRYLIKTRGQQVTLSCSPISGHRSVSWYQQTPGQGLQFLFEYFSETQRNKGNFPGRFSGRQFSNSRSEMNVSTLELGDSALYLCASRVGLPDTEAFFGQGTRLTVV.

The CDR3 DNA is TGTGCCAGCAGCCCTGTTTCCCCCTACGAGCAGTACTTC. It yields the protein CASSPVSPYEQYF. The chain is built from TRBV27 and TRBJ2-7; D ambiguous. Trimming shortened V by 6 bases and J by 2 bases, and 11 bases separated the two germline ends. Germline V gene sequence: CDR1 MNHEY, CDR2 SMNVEV (reference sequence). The CDR3 runs to 13 residues.